These 16 T cell receptor beta chains came from one sample sequenced in a study of T cell clonality in common variable immunodeficiency. Data came from immunoSEQ multiplex PCR; TCRdb stores just in-frame clones and leaves some out. The repertoire consists of 30,000 to 35,000 clones, none detected only once. Sequenced sample: peripheral blood mononuclear cells. These receptors all come from a person aged 18-70 years in good health.

This clone has a count of ten or more. The CDR3 goes on 3 residues after the read ends, and that part is filled in from the germline J gene. The chain employs TRBV6-1 and TRBJ1-5, with D possibly TRBD1 on 5 matching bases. Looked up from germline, CDR1 is MNHNS and CDR2 is SASEGT. The V end was cut by 3 bases, the J end by 6 bases, with 12 bases between. CDR3 length equals 14 residues. The CDR3 DNA, read in part, is TGTGCCAGCAGTGATAGGGGAAGAAGTCAGCCC. The encoded protein is CASSDRGRSQP. Given in full, the CDR3 is CASSDRGRSQPQHF.

This clone came up many times. The read ends 3 residues shy of where the CDR3 ends; the end is completed using the germline J gene. V usage is TRBV6-1 and J usage is TRBJ1-5; D unresolved. Per the germline V gene, CDR1 is MNHNS and CDR2 is SASEGT. Trimming pared 2 bases from V and 4 bases from J, leaving 15 bases between. The CDR3 length is 16 residues. Partial CDR3 DNA: TGTGCCAGCAGTGAAAAGGGTTCAGGAATGAATCAGCCC. Protein: CASSEKGSGMNQP. The full-length CDR3 reads as CASSEKGSGMNQPQHF.

This clone was picked up a small number of times. Read data end 3 residues before the CDR3 end; the end is taken from the germline J gene. The chain is built from TRBV7-3 and TRBJ2-6, with a weak D call TRBD2 (6 bases). Germline-derived CDR1 and CDR2 are SGHTA and FQGTGA. Trimming cost V 5 bases and J 2 bases, with 13 bases left between them. The CDR3 loop spans 16 amino acids. The CDR3 reads CASSPFGEAGANVLTF. The DNA read from the CDR3 is TGTGCCAGCAGCCCATTCGGGGAGGCTGGGGCCAACGTC.

At least ten counts were recorded for this clone. The read is 3 residues too short to cover the CDR3 end, so that end is filled in from the germline J gene. The chain has TRBV19 and TRBJ1-2; D remains unclear. V dropped 11 bases and J dropped 7 bases, with 14 bases sitting between them. The germline V gene encodes CDR1 LNHDA and CDR2 SQIVND (reference sequence). This CDR3 has 11 residues. Incomplete CDR3 DNA: TGTGCCTCGAGCCGGGGAGGTGGC. Amino acids: CASSRGGG. In full, the CDR3 reads CASSRGGGYTF.

This clone was seen ten or more times. The DNA ends 3 residues before the CDR3 does, and the rest of the CDR3 is filled in from the germline J gene. V gene TRBV20-1 combines with J gene TRBJ2-7; the D gene is possibly TRBD2 (6 bases). Germline CDR1 and CDR2: DFQATT and SNEGSKA (reference sequence). The CDR3 consists of 15 residues. Between the trimmed V and J ends, which lost 0 bases and 2 bases, there was a span of 14 bases. CDR3 sequence: CSARDRGVPTYEQYF. The CDR3 bases that were read are TGCAGTGCTAGAGATCGCGGGGTCCCTACCTACGAG.

This clone was seen a few times. The read falls 3 residues short of the CDR3 end, and the missing part is taken from the germline J gene. V gene TRBV19 combines with J gene TRBJ2-7; 8 bases map to TRBD1. The V gene's germline CDR1 is LNHDA and CDR2 SQIVND (reference sequence). J lost 3 bases, V lost 5 bases, and 6 bases had no gene match. The CDR3 is made up of 14 amino acids. Incomplete CDR3 DNA: TGTGCCAGTAGTCTCGGACAGGGACTCTACGAG. Translated: CASSLGQGLYE. In full, the CDR3 is CASSLGQGLYEQYF.

As to this clone: The read finishes 3 residues shy of the CDR3 end, and the germline J gene is used to complete it. The J gene is TRBJ1-1, the V gene TRBV7-9; D uncertain. The CDR3 contains 15 residues. From germline, CDR1 is SEHNR and CDR2 FQNEAQ (reference sequence). The CDR3 protein is CASSLDGSAKNIAFF. The sequenced CDR3 bases are TGTGCCAGCAGCTTAGACGGGTCCGCCAAAAACATT.

This clone showed up many times. The read ends 3 residues before the CDR3 terminus; that terminus is restored from the germline J gene. The rearrangement uses TRBV5-1 and TRBJ1-4; 7 nucleotides agree with TRBD1. Trimming at V came to 2 bases and at J to 2 bases, leaving 6 bases not matched to a gene. Germline lookup yields CDR1 SGHRS and CDR2 YFSETQ. This CDR3 is 16 amino acids long. The covered CDR3 bases are TGCGCCAGCAGCTTAAGACAGGGTGGGACTAATGAAAAA. It is translated as CASSLRQGGTNEK. The CDR3 reads in full as CASSLRQGGTNEKLFF.

This clone was detected many times. The read ends 3 residues before the CDR3 terminus; that terminus is restored from the germline J gene. The chain uses TRBV2 and TRBJ2-5; D possibly corresponds to TRBD1 (5 bases). CDR1 and CDR2 (germline): SNHLY, FYNNEI. The CDR3 covers 14 residues. V was cut by 2 bases and J by 4 bases, with 11 bases left in between. CDR3 DNA (partial): TGTGCCAGCAGTGAACAGGGCCCCACAGAGACC. The encoded protein is CASSEQGPTET. The full CDR3 sequence reads CASSEQGPTETQYF.

This clone was seen ten or more times. The read terminates 3 residues before the CDR3 end, so the remaining end is supplied by the germline J gene. V and J are TRBV18 and TRBJ2-7, with D possibly TRBD2 on 5 matching bases. Germline V gene data show CDR1 as KGHSH and CDR2 as LQKENI. The CDR3 is made up of 16 amino acids. Trimming cost V 2 bases and J 0 bases, with 14 bases left between them. The part of the CDR3 DNA that was read is TGTGCCAGCTCACCAGTAGCTAGCAGTAGCTCCTACGAG. Amino acids: CASSPVASSSSYE. The full CDR3 protein is CASSPVASSSSYEQYF.

This clone was seen ten or more times. The CDR3 is cut off 3 residues early in the read; its end comes from the germline J gene. J is TRBJ2-1 and V is TRBV20-1; tentatively, D is TRBD2 (6 bases). Trimming cost V 7 bases and J 4 bases, with 14 bases left between them. CDR1 and CDR2 (germline): DFQATT, SNEGSKA (reference sequence). CDR3 size: 13 residues. The CDR3 reads CSVLMRGYNEQFF. CDR3 DNA (partial): TGCAGTGTGTTGATGCGGGGATACAATGAG.

Many counts were recorded for this clone. The sequenced fragment ends 3 residues before the CDR3 boundary, so the rest is inferred from the germline J gene. The V call is TRBV20-1, the J call TRBJ2-1; D is ambiguous. Deletions cut 0 bases from V and 5 bases from J, with 14 bases between. CDR3 size: 15 residues. Germline CDR1 reads DFQATT; CDR2 reads SNEGSKA (reference sequence). This CDR3 is CSARDQGQINNEQFF. The covered CDR3 bases are TGCAGTGCTAGAGATCAAGGGCAGATCAACAATGAG.

This clone was detected only a few times. The read terminates 3 residues ahead of where the CDR3 ends, so the germline J gene completes it. The chain is built from TRBV19 and TRBJ1-2; D remains unclear. CDR1 is LNHDA and CDR2 is SQIVND in the germline V gene (reference sequence). The CDR3 runs 14 residues. The sequenced CDR3 bases are TGTGCCAGTACCCCGCGGGAGGGCCTATACGAC. Residues: CASTPREGLYD. In full, the CDR3 is CASTPREGLYDYTF.

This clone was found many times. The read is 3 residues too short to cover the CDR3 end, so that end is filled in from the germline J gene. This chain uses TRBV12-3 or TRBV12-4 with TRBJ1-1; D perhaps matches TRBD1 (6 bases). Trimming removed 8 bases at V and 5 bases at J, with 18 bases between. CDR3 length: 14 amino acids. The sequenced CDR3 bases are TGTGCCAGCCGTACACCAGGGGTTAGGACTGAA. Its translation: CASRTPGVRTE. The whole CDR3 sequence is CASRTPGVRTEAFF.

This clone was seen a few times. The CDR3 extends 3 residues past the end of the read, so its final part is completed from the germline J gene. The chain links TRBV18 to TRBJ2-2; 7 bases map to TRBD1. The germline gives CDR1 KGHSH, CDR2 LQKENI. The CDR3 runs to 15 residues. The covered CDR3 bases are TGTGCCAGCTCACCACGGGACAGCTCGGCAGAAAAG. Protein product: CASSPRDSSAEK. The CDR3 in its entirety is CASSPRDSSAEKLFF.

There are many counts of this clone. The read terminates 3 residues before the CDR3 end, so the remaining end is supplied by the germline J gene. The V gene is TRBV20-1, the J gene TRBJ2-3, with 7 bases matching TRBD1. From germline, CDR1 is DFQATT and CDR2 SNEGSKA (reference sequence). The CDR3 extends over 15 amino acids. This chain's CDR3 is CSARPTGAGNQPQYF. The CDR3 bases that were read are TGCAGTGCTAGACCTACAGGGGCGGGCAATCAGCCG.